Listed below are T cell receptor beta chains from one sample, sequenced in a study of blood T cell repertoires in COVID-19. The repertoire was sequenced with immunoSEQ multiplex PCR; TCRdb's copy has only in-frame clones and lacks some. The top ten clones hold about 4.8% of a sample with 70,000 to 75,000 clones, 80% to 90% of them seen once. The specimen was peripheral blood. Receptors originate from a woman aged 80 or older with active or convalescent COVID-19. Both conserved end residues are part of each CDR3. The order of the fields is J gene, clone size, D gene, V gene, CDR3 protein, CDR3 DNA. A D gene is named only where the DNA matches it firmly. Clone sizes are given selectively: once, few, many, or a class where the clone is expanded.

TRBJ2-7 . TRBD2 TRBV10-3 CATSRWEGEQYF TGTGCCACCTCACGCTGGGAGGGGGAGCAGTACTTC
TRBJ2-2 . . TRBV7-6 CASSPTVDIGGELFF TGTGCCAGCAGCCCCACTGTTGATATCGGCGGGGAGCTGTTTTTT
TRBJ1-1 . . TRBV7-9 CASSLDPRTEAFF TGTGCCAGCAGCTTAGACCCCAGGACTGAAGCTTTCTTT
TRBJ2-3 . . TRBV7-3 CASSLRGQSTDTQYF TGTGCCAGCAGCTTACGCGGTCAAAGCACAGATACGCAGTATTTT
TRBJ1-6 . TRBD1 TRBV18 CASSPLVGGTGDSPLHF TGTGCCAGCTCACCACTTGTGGGCGGGACAGGAGATTCACCCCTCCACTTT
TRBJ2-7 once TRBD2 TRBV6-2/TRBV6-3 CASSSRALPGGGYYEQYF TGTGCCAGCAGTTCGCGGGCTCTCCCGGGAGGCGGGTATTACGAGCAGTACTTC
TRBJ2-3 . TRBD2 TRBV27 CASSLWGGFVADTQYF TGTGCCAGCAGTTTATGGGGGGGGTTCGTCGCAGATACGCAGTATTTT
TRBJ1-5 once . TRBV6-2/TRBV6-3 CASSYSGVRNQPQHF TGTGCCAGCAGTTACTCAGGGGTTCGCAATCAGCCCCAGCATTTT
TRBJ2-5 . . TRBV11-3 CASGAWETQYF TGTGCCAGCGGGGCTTGGGAGACCCAGTACTTC
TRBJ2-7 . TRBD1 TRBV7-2 CASSFGTVTYEQYF TGTGCCAGCAGCTTCGGGACAGTCACCTACGAGCAGTACTTC
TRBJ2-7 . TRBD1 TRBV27 CASNPLPGTGKLEQYF TGTGCCAGCAATCCCCTCCCCGGGACAGGGAAACTCGAGCAGTACTTC
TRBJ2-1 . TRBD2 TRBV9 CASSLAGGNEQFF TGTGCCAGCTCTCTAGCGGGAGGAAATGAGCAGTTCTTC
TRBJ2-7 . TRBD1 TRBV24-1 CATSDSEGGQESTYEQYF TGTGCCACCAGTGATTCTGAGGGCGGACAGGAATCCACCTACGAGCAGTACTTC
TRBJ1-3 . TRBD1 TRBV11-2 CASSGYRGRSGNTIYF TGTGCCAGCAGCGGGTACAGGGGCCGCTCTGGAAACACCATATATTTT
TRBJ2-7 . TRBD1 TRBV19 CASRSVGTGSYEQYF TGTGCCAGTAGATCGGTCGGGACAGGGTCCTACGAGCAGTACTTC
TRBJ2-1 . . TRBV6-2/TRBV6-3 CASSKTDYNEQFF TGTGCCAGCAGTAAGACAGACTACAATGAGCAGTTCTTC
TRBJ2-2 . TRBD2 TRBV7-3 CASSLKVLADPNTGELFF TGTGCCAGCAGCTTAAAAGTCCTAGCGGACCCGAACACCGGGGAGCTGTTTTTT
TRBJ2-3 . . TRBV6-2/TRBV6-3 CASSFKSTDTQYF TGTGCCAGCAGTTTCAAAAGCACAGATACGCAGTATTTT
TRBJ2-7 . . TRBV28 CASSFGLYEQYF TGTGCCAGCAGTTTTGGACTGTACGAGCAGTACTTC
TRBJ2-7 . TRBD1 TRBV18 CASSGTGGQYF TGTGCCAGCTCAGGGACAGGGGGGCAGTACTTC
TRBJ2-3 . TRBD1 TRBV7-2 CASSFRDRGTDTQYF TGTGCCAGCAGCTTCCGGGACAGGGGTACTGATACGCAGTATTTT
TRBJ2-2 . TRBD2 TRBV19 CASSILAADATGTSLPNTGELFF TGTGCCAGTAGTATACTGGCGGCAGATGCTACAGGGACTAGCTTACCGAACACCGGGGAGCTGTTTTTT
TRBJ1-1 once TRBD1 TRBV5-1 CASSTTGAVDTEAFF TGCGCCAGCAGCACAACAGGGGCGGTGGACACTGAAGCTTTCTTT
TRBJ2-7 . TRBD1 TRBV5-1 CASSLDGVTGLYEQYF TGCGCCAGCAGCTTGGATGGGGTGACAGGGCTCTACGAGCAGTACTTC
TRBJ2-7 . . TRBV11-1 CASSLAMRGETYEQYF TGTGCCAGCAGCTTAGCGATGCGGGGAGAGACCTACGAGCAGTACTTC
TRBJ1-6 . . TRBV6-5 CASSYSIYPGDSPLHF TGTGCCAGCAGTTACTCGATTTATCCGGGGGATTCACCCCTCCACTTT
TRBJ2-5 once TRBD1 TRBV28 CASSLPSPGQQETQYF TGTGCCAGCAGTTTGCCCTCCCCGGGACAGCAAGAGACCCAGTACTTC
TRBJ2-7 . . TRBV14 CASSQVSHEQYF TGTGCCAGCAGCCAAGTTTCTCACGAGCAGTACTTC
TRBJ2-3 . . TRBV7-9 CASSRGDTQYF TGTGCCAGCAGCCGGGGAGATACGCAGTATTTT